The T cell receptor (beta chain) described here comes from a study of breast tumors, draining lymph nodes, adjacent tissues (TCRdb year 2016). For the study in its entirety: Breast cancer patients provided tumor, adjacent nontumor tissue and axillary lymph nodes, and the study compared the TCR beta repertoires across these three sources. In human breast cancer, the study set out to evaluate how tumor, surrounding tissue and draining lymph node repertoires relate to one another and whether T cells may move between these sites. Overall study results and their limits: The conclusion that tumor T cells originate in lymph nodes was framed as consistent with a hypothesis rather than directly demonstrated. The data were considered consistent with the idea that most tumor T cells come from the lymph node and then expand in tumor tissue. Tumor T-cell repertoires showed less diversity than lymph node repertoires and more diversity than nontumor tissue repertoires, and tumor T-cell repertoires showed preferential V and J gene usage. Tumor and nontumor tissue repertoires were significantly more similar in luminal-like than in basal-like breast cancer.

This clonotype was counted many times. It has no known antigen specificity. No much larger clone exists at a distance of one base, and base qualities are not known. CDR1 and CDR2 were assigned from the germline V gene as SGHVS and FQNEAQ. The CDR3 starts with the cysteine, ends with the phenylalanine, and has 15 residues. Only the CDR3 DNA stays, 45 bases, in frame from base 1. Compared with germline, V lacks 3 bases and J lacks 5 bases; bases without a gene match: 9. Sequenced using an Illumina HiSeq 2000. Multiplex PCR amplification was used to build the TCR beta chain libraries. High-throughput sequencing was used to analyze the amplified TCR beta chain products. TCRdb's own reprocessing of the public reads used fastp at Q25 and MiXCR and kept productive beta chains. Records with the same CDR3 protein are collapsed into one entry carrying the most frequent genes and DNA. Across this sample there are approximately 31,000 distinct CDR3 sequences, with over 55% seen only once. The top ten clonotypes cover under 20% of the sample.

The V gene is TRBV7-8 and the J gene is TRBJ1-2, with 7 central nucleotides matching TRBD1. This TCR was recovered from a female donor with breast cancer. Some clones in this sample may be carry-over from other donors' samples. The sample comprised breast tumor tissue. The CDR3 in this case is CASSFHKQGRYGYTF. The DNA sequence is as follows: TGTGCCAGCAGCTTCCACAAACAGGGGAGGTATGGCTACACCTTC.